Below, 22 T cell receptor beta chains from the same sample are listed, as sequenced in a study of T cell repertoires in cytomegalovirus infection (dated by TCRdb to about 2019). Sequencing was performed on an Illumina HiSeq 1500. TCRdb ran its own pipeline on the public reads, namely fastp trimming at Q25 and MiXCR clone calling, and kept in-frame beta chains. Each record represents a unique CDR3 protein, reported with the most common genes and DNA among its rows. For this sample there are about 210,000 distinct CDR3 sequences; approximately 7% appear just once. 5.5% to 6.5% of the sample belongs to the ten largest clones. The sample was PBMCs. The origin of the receptors is a human donor in good health (CMV status not recorded). Some clones in this sample may be carry-over from other donors' samples.

This clonotype has a count of ten or more. The chain couples TRBV20-1 to TRBJ2-5, with 10 bases matching TRBD1. The CDR3 is 15 residues long. After removal of 3 bases from V and 5 bases from J, the junction contained 9 bases not matched to a gene. Germline CDR1 DFQATT, CDR2 SNEGSKA (reference sequence). In DNA, the CDR3 is TGCAGTGCTAGGAGGGACAGGGGCCTTCTTGAGACCCAGTACTTC. Translating it yields CSARRDRGLLETQYF.

This clonotype was seen ten or more times. The chain has TRBV2 and TRBJ2-3, with D perhaps TRBD1 (7 bases). The V gene's germline CDR1 is SNHLY and CDR2 FYNNEI. Trimming removed 8 bases at V and 5 bases at J, with 14 bases between. The CDR3 consists of 13 residues. As DNA, the CDR3 is TGTGCCAGCGGCAGGGGGGAGAAAGATACGCAGTATTTT. The encoded protein is CASGRGEKDTQYF.

Many counts were recorded for this clonotype. V gene TRBV7-2 combines with J gene TRBJ2-1, with D perhaps matching TRBD1 or TRBD2 (5 bases each). V was pared by 5 bases and J by 4 bases, with 18 bases between. CDR1 and CDR2 (germline): SGHTA, FQGNSA. CDR3 size: 16 residues. CDR3 loop: CASSPRGAYAYNEQFF. The CDR3 DNA sequence: TGTGCCAGCAGCCCCCGAGGGGCGTATGCATACAATGAGCAGTTCTTC.

This clonotype has ten or more counts. V gene TRBV20-1 combines with J gene TRBJ2-3; 10 bases agree with TRBD2. This CDR3 has 16 residues. With V trimmed by 3 bases and J by 2 bases, 8 bases remained unmatched. CDR1 is DFQATT, CDR2 SNEGSKA, per germline (reference sequence). The CDR3 protein is CSASLPSGGFTDTQYF. CDR3 in DNA: TGCAGTGCTAGCCTGCCTAGCGGGGGTTTCACAGATACGCAGTATTTT.

In its sample, this clonotype was seen a few times. The V call is TRBV29-1, the J call TRBJ1-6; D is perhaps TRBD1 (6 bases). Germline CDR1 SQVTM, CDR2 ANQGSEA. This CDR3 is built from 15 residues. V was clipped by 7 bases and J by 0 bases, with 13 bases between them. The CDR3 region is CSASTGSSYNSPLHF. The CDR3 DNA reads TGCAGCGCCAGCACAGGGAGCTCCTATAATTCACCCCTCCACTTT.

This clonotype has at least ten counts. The junction differs from germline at one of its ends, possibly a read error. The chain uses TRBV6-6 and TRBJ2-3, with 11 bases aligning to TRBD2. Germline values: CDR1 MNHNY, CDR2 SVGAGI (reference sequence). This CDR3 region has 14 residues. The CDR3 DNA reads as TGTGCCAGCAGTTACTTGACTACTAGCGGGGGCGGGCATTTT. Its protein is CASSYLTTSGGGHF.

This clonotype was detected ten times or more. Its ends do not fully match the called genes, so a read error is possible. The chain is built from TRBV7-8 and TRBJ2-7; D call uncertain. Germline V gene lookup returns CDR1 SGHVS and CDR2 FQNEAQ. The CDR3 spans 14 residues. CDR3 DNA sequence: TGTGCCAGCAGCTTAGAACTGAGTGGGTCTGACGGCGACTTC. Its protein product is CASSLELSGSDGDF.

This clonotype was detected many times. The rearrangement joins TRBV28 to TRBJ2-1; 8 nucleotides align to TRBD1. The CDR3 has 17 amino acids. V gave up 6 bases and J gave up 8 bases; unmatched junction bases: 18. CDR1 is MDHEN, CDR2 SYDVKM, per germline. This chain's CDR3 is CASSYSTPRGRGHEQFF. In DNA form, the CDR3 reads TGTGCCAGCAGCTATTCGACTCCCCGGGGCAGGGGGCATGAGCAGTTCTTC.

Ten or more counts support this clonotype. V gene TRBV7-9 combines with J gene TRBJ2-1, with D uncertain. Germline V gene lookup returns CDR1 SEHNR and CDR2 FQNEAQ (reference sequence). Between the trimmed V and J ends, which lost 2 bases and 4 bases, there was a span of 9 bases. The CDR3 loop spans 14 amino acids. CDR3 protein: CASSLKQMYNEQFF. CDR3 DNA sequence: TGTGCCAGCAGCTTAAAACAGATGTACAATGAGCAGTTCTTC.

At least ten counts were recorded for this clonotype. The chain joins TRBV6-6 to TRBJ2-7; TRBD1 matches 7 bases. Germline CDR1 is MNHNY and CDR2 is SVGAGI (reference sequence). The length of the CDR3 is 16 residues. V trimming: 4 bases; J trimming: 5 bases; junction bases outside the gene matches: 14. This CDR3 is CASSWRKRQGGHEQYF. The DNA for the CDR3 is TGTGCCAGCAGTTGGAGAAAAAGACAGGGTGGCCACGAGCAGTACTTC.

This clonotype was recorded many times. The chain employs TRBV7-9 and TRBJ2-1; D is uncertain. This CDR3 contains 14 residues. Trimming stripped 1 base from V and 5 bases from J, with 9 bases between. Germline CDR1 is SEHNR and CDR2 is FQNEAQ (reference sequence). The CDR3 nucleotides are TGTGCCAGCAGCTTAGAAAGGAGCGACAATGAGCAGTTCTTC. This codes for CASSLERSDNEQFF. The entire variable domain, with the rest obtained from reference TRBV7-9 and TRBJ2-1, is as follows: DTGVSQNPRHKITKRGQNVTFRCDPISEHNRLYWYRQTLGQGPEFLTYFQNEAQLEKSRLLSDRFSAERPKGSFSTLEIQRTEQGDSAMYLCASSLERSDNEQFFGPGTRLTVL.

This clonotype has at least ten counts. The V and J genes are TRBV7-2 and TRBJ2-2, with 7 bases aligning to TRBD1. V lost 5 bases to trimming and J lost 6 bases; unmatched junction nucleotides: 3. CDR3 length: 13 amino acids. Germline CDR1 is SGHTA and CDR2 is FQGNSA. CDR3 nucleotides: TGTGCCAGCAGCCCCCAGGGGGCCGGGGAGCTGTTTTTT. Amino acid sequence: CASSPQGAGELFF.

The V gene is TRBV20-1, the J gene TRBJ1-1; no definite D call. Germline V gives CDR1 DFQATT, CDR2 SNEGSKA (reference sequence). CDR3 length equals 11 residues. The ends were cut back, 0 bases at V and 7 bases at J, with 6 bases in the middle. CDR3 coding DNA: TGCAGTGCTAGAGATTGGGGTGAAGCTTTCTTT. The encoded protein is CSARDWGEAFF.

The sample holds many counts of this clonotype. V usage is TRBV15 and J usage is TRBJ2-2; possible D gene TRBD1, 6 bases. Germline CDR1 is LNHNV and CDR2 is YYDKDF (reference sequence). The CDR3 extends over 17 amino acids. Trimming cost V 0 bases and J 5 bases, with 16 bases left between them. The CDR3 is CATSRDRGSQKTGELFF. The DNA for the CDR3 is TGTGCCACCAGCAGAGATAGGGGGTCCCAAAAAACCGGGGAGCTGTTTTTT.

At least ten counts were recorded for this clonotype. The chain uses TRBV11-2 and TRBJ1-2, with D possibly being TRBD1 (5 bases). Deletions cut 2 bases from V and 8 bases from J, with 15 bases between. Looked up from germline, CDR1 is SGHAT and CDR2 is FQNNGV. The CDR3 consists of 14 residues. In DNA, the CDR3 is TGTGCCAGCAGCTTAAACATCCGGGACGGGGGCTACACCTTC. Translated, it gives CASSLNIRDGGYTF.

In this sample, this clonotype turned up a few times. The CDR3 DNA is TGCAGTGCTAGAGCACTAGCGGCCTCGACCATGGGTGAGCAGTTCTTC. Protein: CSARALAASTMGEQFF. The chain combines TRBV20-1 with TRBJ2-1, with 8 bases that match TRBD2. The germline V gene encodes CDR1 DFQATT and CDR2 SNEGSKA (reference sequence). J lost 9 bases, V lost 1 base, and 14 bases had no gene match. The CDR3 contains 16 residues.

This chain joins TRBV20-1 and TRBJ1-5; the match to TRBD1 covers 7 bases. CDR3 length equals 15 residues. V trimming: 1 base; J trimming: 5 bases; junction bases outside the gene matches: 8. From germline, CDR1 is DFQATT and CDR2 SNEGSKA (reference sequence). CDR3 nucleotide sequence: TGCAGTGCTAGAGCTCAGGGGGGGCCTTATCAGCCCCAGCATTTT. This codes for CSARAQGGPYQPQHF.

This clonotype was seen at least ten times. V and J are TRBV28 and TRBJ1-4; D is unresolved. Trimming removed 10 bases at V and 6 bases at J, with 12 bases between. Germline V gives CDR1 MDHEN, CDR2 SYDVKM. This CDR3 has 12 amino acids. The CDR3 coding sequence is TGTGCCACCCGGTTGCGTGATGAAAAACTGTTTTTT. It yields the protein CATRLRDEKLFF.

Turning to this clonotype: It may be a read error: a sequence one base away is much more abundant. The chain links TRBV18 to TRBJ1-1; D unresolved. The germline gives CDR1 KGHSH, CDR2 LQKENI. The CDR3 extends over 15 amino acids. In nucleotides, the CDR3 is TGTGCCAGCTCCTTCAGCGGACCGCCGAACACTGAAGCTCTCTTT. Translating gives CASSFSGPPNTEALF. Based on the CDR3 plus reference TRBV18 and TRBJ1-1, the full variable domain is NAGVMQNPRHLVRRRGQEARLRCSPMKGHSHVYWYRQLPEEGLKFMVYLQKENIIDESGMPKERFSAEFPKEGPSILRIQQVVRGDSAAYFCASSFSGPPNTEALFGQGTRLTVV.

The chain links TRBV5-6 to TRBJ1-6, with a weak D call TRBD1 (6 bases). V dropped 4 bases and J dropped 4 bases, with 12 bases sitting between them. The length of the CDR3 is 15 residues. Germline CDR1 reads SGHDT; CDR2 reads YYEEEE. CDR3 nucleotides: TGTGCCAGCAGCAACAATACAGGGTATAATTCACCCCTCCACTTT. Protein: CASSNNTGYNSPLHF.

Concerning this clonotype: Possible read error: a much larger clone is one base away. V is TRBV5-1 and J is TRBJ2-2; D unclear. Germline V gene data show CDR1 as SGHRS and CDR2 as YFSETQ. The V and J ends lost 0 bases and 6 bases respectively, with 12 bases between them. CDR3 length equals 15 residues. CDR3 loop: CASSLAQVNSGELFF. The CDR3 DNA follows: TGCGCCAGCAGCTTGGCCCAAGTTAACTCCGGGGAGCTGTTTTTT. Complete variable domain (other parts from reference TRBV5-1 and TRBJ2-2): KAGVTQTPRYLIKTRGQQVTLSCSPISGHRSVSWYQQTPGQGLQFLFEYFSETQRNKGNFPGRFSGRQFSNSRSEMNVSTLELGDSALYLCASSLAQVNSGELFFGEGSRLTVL.

This clonotype was observed at least ten times. This chain uses TRBV23-1 with TRBJ1-3; D is unclear. TRBV23-1 is noted as an ORF with a role that remains uncertain. V lost 0 bases, J lost 0 bases, and 6 bases lay in between. The CDR3 runs to 15 residues. The CDR3 reads CASSQSRVSGNTIYF. DNA for the CDR3: TGCGCCAGCAGTCAATCTCGGGTCTCTGGAAACACCATATATTTT.